This T cell receptor (beta chain) is from a study of cytomegalovirus exposure and HLA in healthy donors. This clone came up a few times. In the PCR, 60 Vbeta and 13 Jbeta primers were used. The table came from immunoSEQ multiplex PCR; TCRdb's copy has only in-frame clones and leaves some out. The repertoire consists of about 40,000 clones, with 66% occurring once and the leading ten covering roughly 18%. Material for sequencing was PBMCs. This receptor was taken from a man over 45 in good health and CMV-seropositive.

Here the CDR3 reads CASSKLAGVEYEQYF. DNA for the CDR3: TGTGCCAGCAGTAAACTAGCGGGGGTGGAGTACGAGCAGTACTTC. The chain joins TRBV6-6 to TRBJ2-7, with TRBD2 identical over 11 bases. V shed 5 bases, J shed 4 bases, and the junction held 7 bases outside the gene matches. The germline V gene encodes CDR1 MNHNY and CDR2 SVGAGI (reference sequence). The CDR3 has 15 amino acids.